One sample yielded the 24 T cell receptor beta chains listed below, sequenced in a study of early stage breast cancer tumors (dated by TCRdb to 2015 to 2018). The library was made by the immunoSEQ multiplex PCR assay. TCRdb stores this immuneACCESS table with in-frame sequences only. Part of the clones is absent; in the studies checked, under half of the shortfall reflects unresolved V genes, and no reason is known for the rest. Within this sample are more than 15,000 clones, with about 83% of them counted one time only. The top ten constitute under 2% of the sample. The material sequenced was blood. These receptors were collected from a person between 65 and 80 years old with breast cancer.

This chain links TRBV5-5 with TRBJ1-2; 7 bases line up with TRBD1. This CDR3 has 12 amino acids. CDR1 is SGHKS and CDR2 is YYEKEE in the germline V gene (reference sequence). Trimming removed 4 bases from V and 7 bases from J; junction bases left unmatched: 4. CDR3 DNA sequence: TGTGCCAGCAGCACAGCAGGGGGTGGCTACACCTTC. This gives the protein CASSTAGGGYTF. Variable domain in full (rest from reference TRBV5-5 and TRBJ1-2): DAGVTQSPTHLIKTRGQQVTLRCSPISGHKSVSWYQQVLGQGPQFIFQYYEKEERGRGNFPDRFSARQFPNYSSELNVNALLLGDSALYLCASSTAGGGYTFGSGTRLTVV.

V is TRBV6-1 and J is TRBJ2-7; D is uncertain. The CDR3 has 10 amino acids. The V gene's germline CDR1 is MNHNS and CDR2 SASEGT. V was shortened by 8 bases and J by 4 bases, with 6 bases between the two germline ends. The CDR3 here is CASGRYEQYF. In DNA, the CDR3 is TGTGCCAGCGGGCGATACGAGCAGTACTTC.

The chain carries TRBV7-2 and TRBJ2-7; D is perhaps TRBD1 (5 bases). Trimming took 2 bases from V and 5 from J, leaving 10 bases between them. This CDR3 region has 13 residues. Germline assignment: CDR1 SGHTA and CDR2 FQGNSA. The CDR3 sequence is CASSLPDRNEQYF. The CDR3 DNA reads TGTGCCAGCAGCTTACCAGACAGAAACGAGCAGTACTTC.

The V and J genes are TRBV5-1 and TRBJ2-3, with 10 bases fitting TRBD2. The CDR3 consists of 14 residues. V shed 2 bases and J 4 bases; nucleotides not matched to a gene: 1. Germline CDR1 and CDR2: SGHRS and YFSETQ. The CDR3 protein is CASSLAGGADTQYF. The CDR3 nucleotides read TGCGCCAGCAGCTTAGCGGGGGGGGCAGATACGCAGTATTTT.

The chain joins TRBV29-1 to TRBJ2-3; D uncertain. The CDR3 totals 14 residues. Trimming removed 3 bases from V and 0 bases from J, with 10 bases in between. The V gene's germline CDR1 is SQVTM and CDR2 ANQGSEA. The DNA of the CDR3 is TGCAGCGTTGAGAAGACACCTAGCACAGATACGCAGTATTTT. As protein: CSVEKTPSTDTQYF.

The chain uses TRBV9 and TRBJ1-2; D is perhaps TRBD1 (6 bases). Trimming left V 0 bases short and J 5 bases short, with 17 bases between. The CDR3 loop spans 16 amino acids. Germline V gene sequence: CDR1 SGDLS, CDR2 YYNGEE. CDR3 residues: CASSVAVGGASYGYTF. The CDR3 DNA reads as TGTGCCAGCAGCGTAGCCGTGGGGGGGGCGTCATATGGCTACACCTTC.

The V and J genes are TRBV7-2 and TRBJ2-7; TRBD1 aligns across 7 bases. CDR1 and CDR2 (germline): SGHTA, FQGNSA. V trimming: 5 bases; J trimming: 2 bases; junction bases outside the gene matches: 6. The CDR3 runs to 14 residues. CDR3 sequence: CASSRRQGTYEQYF. The CDR3 DNA reads TGTGCCAGCAGCCGCCGACAGGGAACCTACGAGCAGTACTTC.

The chain links TRBV14 to TRBJ2-2; no definite D call. Germline CDR1 reads SGHDN; CDR2 reads FVKESK. Trimming removed 0 bases from V and 6 bases from J, with 5 bases in between. The CDR3 covers 13 residues. The CDR3 nucleotides are TGTGCCAGCAGCCAAGACTTCGCCGGGGAGCTGTTTTTT. The encoded protein is CASSQDFAGELFF.

The chain is built from TRBV28 and TRBJ2-7; the D gene is possibly TRBD2 (6 bases). The CDR3 has 15 residues. The germline V gene has CDR1 MDHEN and CDR2 SYDVKM. The germline V and J ends were trimmed by 0 bases and 0 bases, with 9 bases remaining between them. The CDR3 protein is CASSLWGGASYEQYF. CDR3 DNA sequence: TGTGCCAGCAGTTTATGGGGCGGGGCCTCCTACGAGCAGTACTTC.

This clone was detected a few times. J is TRBJ1-6 and V is TRBV28, with D tentatively TRBD1 (5 bases). Between the trimmed V and J ends, which lost 8 bases and 3 bases, there was a span of 11 bases. The CDR3 runs to 14 residues. The germline CDR1 and CDR2 sequences are MDHEN and SYDVKM. The CDR3 loop is CASSGPLYNSPLHF. The CDR3 DNA follows: TGTGCCAGCTCAGGGCCACTCTATAATTCACCCCTCCACTTT.

The chain couples TRBV5-1 to TRBJ1-1; TRBD1 might be the D (5 bases). CDR3 length: 13 amino acids. The V end lost 7 bases, the J end lost 1 base, and 11 bases lay between the germline ends. The germline V gene has CDR1 SGHRS and CDR2 YFSETQ. CDR3 loop: CASRIGQNTEAFF. The CDR3 DNA is TGCGCCAGCCGAATTGGACAGAACACTGAAGCTTTCTTT.

The chain combines TRBV19 with TRBJ2-2; TRBD2 might be the D (6 bases). Trimming stripped 5 bases from V and 3 bases from J, with 10 bases between. Germline CDR1 reads LNHDA; CDR2 reads SQIVND (reference sequence). The CDR3 is made up of 14 amino acids. CDR3 protein: CASSRDFYTGELFF. CDR3 sequence (DNA): TGTGCCAGTAGTCGGGACTTCTACACCGGGGAGCTGTTTTTT.

V gene TRBV19 combines with J gene TRBJ2-4; 11 positions agree with TRBD2. Germline V CDR1 and CDR2: LNHDA, SQIVND (reference sequence). Trimming took 7 bases from V and 0 from J; bases not matched to a gene: 20. The CDR3 runs 21 residues. The CDR3 region is CASTSSPLAGGQLLAKNIQYF. In DNA form, the CDR3 reads TGTGCCAGTACCTCTTCCCCCCTAGCGGGGGGCCAACTCTTAGCCAAAAACATTCAGTACTTC.

The chain carries TRBV30 and TRBJ2-7; tentatively, D is TRBD1 (5 bases). CDR1 is GTSNPN and CDR2 is SVGIG in the germline V gene (reference sequence). Trimming removed 3 bases at V and 1 base at J, with 10 bases between. The CDR3 has 13 residues. The CDR3 DNA sequence: TGTGCCTGGAGCTCCCCAGGGTCCTACGAGCAGTACTTC. Amino acids: CAWSSPGSYEQYF.

Here the CDR3 DNA reads TGTGCCAGCAGCGTTTCTAGCGGGGGGCCGGGGAATGAGCAGTTCTTC. Protein sequence: CASSVSSGGPGNEQFF. The rearrangement links TRBV9 to TRBJ2-1; TRBD2 matches at 11 bases. The CDR3 runs 16 residues. J was trimmed by 7 bases and V by 2 bases; bases with no gene match: 8. Looked up from germline, CDR1 is SGDLS and CDR2 is YYNGEE.

This clone was counted only a few times. This chain links TRBV2 with TRBJ1-6; tentative D call: TRBD1 (5 bases). The V end was cut by 3 bases, the J end by 8 bases, with 11 bases between. The CDR3 loop spans 14 amino acids. CDR1 SNHLY and CDR2 FYNNEI come from the germline V gene. The CDR3 loop reads CASSDKDRYSPLHF. The CDR3 DNA reads TGTGCCAGCAGTGACAAAGACAGATATTCACCCCTCCACTTT. The variable domain in full, completed from reference TRBV2 and TRBJ1-6, reads EPEVTQTPSHQVTQMGQEVILRCVPISNHLYFYWYRQILGQKVEFLVSFYNNEISEKSEIFDDQFSVERPDGSNFTLKIRSTKLEDSAMYFCASSDKDRYSPLHFGNGTRLTVT.

This clone showed up just a few times. The V gene is TRBV4-1, the J gene TRBJ2-2, with 10 bases matching TRBD1. Germline V gene data show CDR1 as MGHRA and CDR2 as YSYEKL. J lost 7 bases, V lost 5 bases, and 7 bases had no gene match. The CDR3 length is 15 residues. For the CDR3, the DNA is TGCGCCAGCAGCTACCCCGGGACAGGGGACGGGGAGCTGTTTTTT. It translates to CASSYPGTGDGELFF.

This clone was seen just once. For the CDR3, the DNA is TGTGCCAGCAGCCCCCTGGGAGCGCCCCTGAGCTCCTACAATGAGCAGTTCTTC. Encoded protein: CASSPLGAPLSSYNEQFF. This rearrangement joins TRBV5-6 to TRBJ2-1; D might be TRBD2 (5 bases). With 4 bases removed from V and 0 bases from J, the gap between germline ends came to 20 bases. The CDR3 is made up of 18 amino acids. Germline loops: CDR1 SGHDT, CDR2 YYEEEE. The whole variable domain, remainder taken from reference TRBV5-6 and TRBJ2-1, is DAGVTQSPTHLIKTRGQQVTLRCSPKSGHDTVSWYQQALGQGPQFIFQYYEEEERQRGNFPDRFSGHQFPNYSSELNVNALLLGDSALYLCASSPLGAPLSSYNEQFFGPGTRLTVL.

This clone is termed large (0.1 to 1%). The chain links TRBV27 to TRBJ1-1; D is possibly TRBD1 (6 bases). The CDR3 contains 15 residues. In germline, CDR1 is MNHEY, CDR2 SMNVEV (reference sequence). Between the trimmed V and J ends, which lost 5 bases and 3 bases, there was a span of 16 bases. This chain's CDR3 is CASSPYRAADTEAFF. In DNA, the CDR3 is TGTGCCAGCAGTCCTTACAGGGCAGCCGACACTGAAGCTTTCTTT.

The chain employs TRBV29-1 and TRBJ2-7; the D is unclear. CDR3 length equals 11 residues. Trimming cost V 4 bases and J 0 bases, with 4 bases left between them. Germline V gene data show CDR1 as SQVTM and CDR2 as ANQGSEA. CDR3 amino acids: CSVAHSYEQYF. In DNA form, the CDR3 reads TGCAGCGTTGCCCACTCCTACGAGCAGTACTTC.

This rearrangement joins TRBV19 to TRBJ2-1; perhaps TRBD1 as D (5 bases). V was clipped by 5 bases and J by 7 bases, with 18 bases between them. This CDR3 contains 15 residues. Germline CDR1 reads LNHDA; CDR2 reads SQIVND (reference sequence). The CDR3 here is CASSPRYLGANEQFF. DNA for the CDR3: TGTGCCAGTAGTCCCCGCTACCTTGGGGCGAATGAGCAGTTCTTC.

V and J are TRBV5-1 and TRBJ1-4, with D possibly being TRBD1 (6 bases). The CDR3 covers 15 residues. Germline V gene sequence: CDR1 SGHRS, CDR2 YFSETQ. Trimming took off 4 bases at V and 8 bases at J, with 18 bases between the two ends. The CDR3 loop reads CASSVSWTEGEKLFF. The CDR3 DNA is TGCGCCAGCAGCGTGTCATGGACAGAGGGGGAAAAACTGTTTTTT. The full variable domain, rest sourced from reference TRBV5-1 and TRBJ1-4, is KAGVTQTPRYLIKTRGQQVTLSCSPISGHRSVSWYQQTPGQGLQFLFEYFSETQRNKGNFPGRFSGRQFSNSRSEMNVSTLELGDSALYLCASSVSWTEGEKLFFGSGTQLSVL.

The rearrangement joins TRBV4-3 to TRBJ1-1; perhaps TRBD1 as D (6 bases). The length of the CDR3 is 14 residues. Germline assignment: CDR1 LGHNA and CDR2 YSLEER. V dropped 4 bases and J dropped 3 bases, with 12 bases sitting between them. CDR3 sequence reads: CASSLKQGDTEAFF. The CDR3 coding sequence is TGCGCCAGCAGCCTCAAACAGGGAGACACTGAAGCTTTCTTT.

The chain employs TRBV9 and TRBJ2-2; TRBD2 is a possible D gene (5 bases). The CDR3 spans 15 residues. Germline assignment: CDR1 SGDLS and CDR2 YYNGEE. V was trimmed by 2 bases and J by 0 bases, leaving 8 bases between them. The CDR3 region has the DNA TGTGCCAGCAGCGTTACAGCGGCGAACACCGGGGAGCTGTTTTTT. The encoded protein is CASSVTAANTGELFF.